This is a list of T cell receptor beta chains from one sample in a study of CD8+CD57+ T cells in acquired aplastic anemia. TCRdb re-derived calls from the reads in MiXCR, one entry per CDR3 protein. Among some 120,000 distinct CDR3 sequences listed, nearly 40% were seen once. Sequenced material: sorted CD4+, CD8+, or CD8+CD57+ T cells (not recorded which) from PBMCs. The receptor source for this set is a human donor with aplastic anemia. Each CDR3 is given with its conserved first and last residue. D genes are given only for firm matches. Not every row has a clone size; where given, it reads once, few, many or a size class.

j_gene	d_gene	v_gene	abundance	CDR3nt	CDR3aa
TRBJ2-7	TRBD1	TRBV19	.	TGTGCCAGTAGTGTACCGGGACAGGGTTACGAGCAGTACTTC	CASSVPGQGYEQYF
TRBJ1-1	.	TRBV5-1	many	TGCGCCAGCAGCACGCTCGGGAGGGTAGAACCTGAAGCTTTCTTT	CASSTLGRVEPEAFF
TRBJ1-2	.	TRBV15	many	TGTGCCACCAGCAGTGCGGGTAACTATGGCTACACCTTC	CATSSAGNYGYTF
TRBJ2-5	.	TRBV15	.	TGTGCCACCAGCAGCGGTCGAACCCAGTACTTC	CATSSGRTQYF
TRBJ1-5	.	TRBV15	.	TGTGCCACCAGCAGAGATCACAGCGGGGGTGAGGATACGCAGCATTTT	CATSRDHSGGEDTQHF
TRBJ2-5	.	TRBV6-2/TRBV6-3	many	TGTGCCAGCAGTTACTCGAGGGGCCCAGGATGGGAGACCCAGTACTTC	CASSYSRGPGWETQYF
TRBJ2-5	TRBD1	TRBV6-1	many	TGTGCCAGCAGTGTCGGACAGGGGTTGGGTAGCAAGGAGACCCAGTACTTC	CASSVGQGLGSKETQYF
TRBJ2-7	TRBD2	TRBV11-2	many	TGTGCCAGCAGCCTTGGGCAGCTAGCGGGACGGGCGTGGGAGCAGTACTTC	CASSLGQLAGRAWEQYF
TRBJ1-1	TRBD1	TRBV6-4	many	TGTGCCAGCAGCGCCGGGACAGCGAACACTGAAGCTTTCTTT	CASSAGTANTEAFF
TRBJ2-7	.	TRBV4-3	many	TGCGCCAGCAGCCAATCGGGTTTTACCCACGAGCAGTACTTC	CASSQSGFTHEQYF
TRBJ2-7	.	TRBV11-1	.	TGTGCCAGCAGCGTAAAACCTTGGGGGAAAGGTTTGACCTACGAGCAGTACTTC	CASSVKPWGKGLTYEQYF
TRBJ2-5	.	TRBV19	many	TGTGCCAGTAGTCCCCTGACACCCCCCGGGGCAGAGACCCAGTACTTC	CASSPLTPPGAETQYF
TRBJ2-1	TRBD1	TRBV6-2/TRBV6-3	.	TGTACCAGCAGTACCCCGGGACAGGGCTACAATGAGCAGTTCTTC	CTSSTPGQGYNEQFF
TRBJ1-5	.	TRBV9	once	TGTGCCAGCAGCACCCCGTTTTTGGGTAGCAATCAGCCCCAGCATTTT	CASSTPFLGSNQPQHF
TRBJ1-1	TRBD1	TRBV13	many	TGTGCCAGCAGCCAACGGACAGGGATGTTGAACACTGAAGCTTTCTTT	CASSQRTGMLNTEAFF
TRBJ1-2	TRBD1	TRBV9	many	TGTGCCAGCAGCGGGGACAGCTATGGCTACACCTTC	CASSGDSYGYTF
TRBJ1-4	.	TRBV7-6	many	TGTGCCAGCAGCTTAGCGCAGAAGTCGAGGGTGCAGAATGAAAAACTGTTTTTT	CASSLAQKSRVQNEKLFF
TRBJ2-1	.	TRBV20-1	many	TGCAGTGCTAGGCCACAGGGCTACAATGAGCAGTTCTTC	CSARPQGYNEQFF
TRBJ2-1	TRBD2	TRBV19	.	TGTGCCAGTAGTAGCCCTCGGCGGGGGGCGAACAATGAGCAGTTCTTC	CASSSPRRGANNEQFF
TRBJ1-5	TRBD1	TRBV6-7	few	TGTGCCAGCAGCCGGCAGGGGGGTCAGGAGCGGCCCCAGCATTTT	CASSRQGGQERPQHF
TRBJ1-2	.	TRBV19	many	TGTGCCAGTAGTATCCAGGCGGGCTATGGCTACACCTTC	CASSIQAGYGYTF
TRBJ2-1	.	TRBV25-1	.	TGTGCCAGCAGAGAGAGGGGGGGAACCTACAATGAGCGGTTCTTC	CASRERGGTYNERFF
TRBJ1-1	.	TRBV11-2	many	TGTGCCAGCACCCCTCGGGGGAGGGGGAACACTGAAGCTTTCTTT	CASTPRGRGNTEAFF
TRBJ2-7	.	TRBV10-2	few	TGCGCCAGCAGTATCACAGACTCCTACGAGCAGTACTTC	CASSITDSYEQYF
TRBJ1-1	TRBD1	TRBV7-8	many	TGTGCCAGCAGCCGGGACAGGGGCGGGTATACTGAAGCTTTCTTT	CASSRDRGGYTEAFF
TRBJ2-3	TRBD2	TRBV25-1	many	TGTGCCTCCTTCTCGACTAGCGGGGCCGGGGATACGCAGTATTTT	CASFSTSGAGDTQYF
TRBJ2-5	TRBD1	TRBV24-1	many	TGTGCCACCAGTGATTTTGTACAGGGGGGAGAGACCCAGTACTTC	CATSDFVQGGETQYF
TRBJ2-3	.	TRBV10-3	many	TGTGCCATCAGTGAGCAACAAACAGGTGATGGGCAGTATTTT	CAISEQQTGDGQYF
TRBJ2-5	.	TRBV19	.	TGTGCCAGTAGGTCATCGGAGACCCAGTACTTC	CASRSSETQYF
TRBJ1-6	.	TRBV7-2	.	TGTGCCAGCAGCTTGACAGGCGGTGGGGAATCACCCCTCCACTTT	CASSLTGGGESPLHF
TRBJ1-1	.	TRBV12-3/TRBV12-4	many	TGTGCCAGCGGACAAAATTACAGGCCGGGGACTGAAGCTTTCTTT	CASGQNYRPGTEAFF
TRBJ1-2	TRBD1	TRBV19	few	TGTGCCAGTAAGAAACAGGGGCGGGACTATGGCTACACCTTC	CASKKQGRDYGYTF
TRBJ2-7	.	TRBV9	few	TGTGCCAGCAGCGTAGGAGGACACGGAGGGCTCGAGCAGTACTTC	CASSVGGHGGLEQYF
TRBJ1-2	.	TRBV19	.	TGTGCCTCGAGGGGGAAGGACTATGGCTACACCTTC	CASRGKDYGYTF
TRBJ1-2	.	TRBV28	.	TGTGCCAGCACGACGGGTTATGGCTACACCTTC	CASTTGYGYTF